This T cell receptor (beta chain) derives from a study of cytomegalovirus exposure and HLA in healthy donors. The protocol was immunoSEQ multiplex PCR, while the TCRdb copy is restricted to in-frame clones and leaves out a portion. The sample lists some 90,000 clones; about 83% were seen once. The CDR3 spans 14 residues. V trimming: 0 bases; J trimming: 8 bases; junction bases outside the gene matches: 4. Germline values: CDR1 MNHEY, CDR2 SVGAGI. Sample: PBMCs. The J gene is TRBJ1-1, the V gene TRBV6-5, with 9 bases lining up with TRBD1. This TCR was sampled from a woman in her twenties or thirties in good health and CMV-seronegative. The CDR3 spells CASSYSGQGVEAFF. CDR3 in DNA: TGTGCCAGCAGTTACTCGGGACAGGGTGTGGAAGCTTTCTTT.